Listed below are T cell receptor beta chains from one sample, sequenced in a study of blood T cell repertoires in COVID-19. The protocol was immunoSEQ multiplex PCR, while the TCRdb copy is restricted to in-frame clones and leaves out a portion. The data show approximately 200,000 clones, approximately 83% seen once. The sequencing input was peripheral blood. The source is a human donor with active or convalescent COVID-19. The donor label of this sample is uncertain. The conserved cysteine and the conserved F or W are not part of the CDR3 here.

v_call	cdr3_aa
TRBV3-1/TRBV3-2	ASSHGGLVDTQY
TRBV12-3/TRBV12-4	ASFARQANEQF
TRBV27	ASSRPGQGLHGYT
TRBV19	ASLLYRDRGMWNTEAF
TRBV5-1	ASTTGGNEKLF
TRBV7-9	ASSLARTSGGEDTQY
TRBV19	ASKGFDRPYEQY
TRBV7-9	ASSLSDYEQY
TRBV19	ASRDSFNEKLF
TRBV3-1/TRBV3-2	ASSHSGGSNQPQH
TRBV12-5	ASGLVGGYGYT
TRBV24-1	ATSEGQGARDEQY
TRBV24-1	ATSEIPGRGAYEQY
TRBV5-8	ASSLAVDYIPYEQY
TRBV19	ASRAGADTQY
TRBV6-1	ASSDGGLASMETQY
TRBV4-2	ASSHGQGAIGELF
TRBV27	ASSRRTDSYNEQF
TRBV2	ASSGGGPSYNEQF
TRBV11-3	ASSQQRDTYEQY
TRBV7-8	ASSKPGSTGVRGDTQY
TRBV5-4	ASSLYRGYEQY
TRBV5-1	ASTSRRSSYNEQF
TRBV5-1	ASSSGGPSQETQY
TRBV24-1	ATSDQGGFGQETQY
TRBV11-2	ATKWGESGNTIY
TRBV16	ASSQSVGGSSYEQY
TRBV19	ASSIGPDLMDPYEQY
TRBV7-2	ASNYGGMYNEQF
TRBV5-1	ASSSGSTNEKLF
TRBV12-3/TRBV12-4	ASSPSTDTQY
TRBV2	ASSPDREDTQY
TRBV3-1/TRBV3-2	ASSQGTSGRTNEQF
TRBV9	ASSAAGGLGTNEKLF
TRBV7-3	ASSLTLAGGPGEQY
TRBV7-9	ASSLVSSGTSGVNTQY
TRBV19	ASSKTGSAF
TRBV9	ASSVGTGADSGNTIY
TRBV19	ASSNRPGLAGNEQF
TRBV25-1	ASSVTGYYYEQY
TRBV6-1	ASSDEGRGEKLF
TRBV28	ASRFRGGSTGELF
TRBV9	ASSVNRGTSGITANTGELF
TRBV7-9	ASSFSGPRYEQY
TRBV3-1/TRBV3-2	ASSQDPGVLGPRTGELF
TRBV19	ASSIRRGALQSRSGANVLT
TRBV28	ASSSGPGFNQPQH
TRBV2	ASSNRERAREQY
TRBV1	TSSQDLRPSGSRADTQY
TRBV7-3	ASSLTGQGRPNTEAF
TRBV5-1	ASSFRKQETQY
TRBV6-1	ASSEAGAYTGELF
TRBV6-1	ASSEAWGGREKLF
TRBV30	AWTAGSNSGNTIY
TRBV19	ASSMTGSYEQY
TRBV4-1	ASSQEASRGTEAF
TRBV7-9	ASSLGLGQY
TRBV19	ASSGKGGAFYGYT
TRBV5-6	ASSQNGGSTDTQY